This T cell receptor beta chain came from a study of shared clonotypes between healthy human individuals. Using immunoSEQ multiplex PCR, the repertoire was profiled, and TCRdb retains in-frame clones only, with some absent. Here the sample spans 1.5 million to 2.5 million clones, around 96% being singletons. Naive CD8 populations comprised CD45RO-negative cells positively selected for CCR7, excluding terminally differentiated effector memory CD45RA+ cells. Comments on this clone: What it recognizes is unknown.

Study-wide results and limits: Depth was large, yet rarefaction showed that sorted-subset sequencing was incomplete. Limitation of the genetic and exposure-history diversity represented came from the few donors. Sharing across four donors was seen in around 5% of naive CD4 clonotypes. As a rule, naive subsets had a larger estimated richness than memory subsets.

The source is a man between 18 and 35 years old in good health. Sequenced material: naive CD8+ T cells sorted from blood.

CDR3 amino acids: CASSHRDRVHEQFF. CDR3 coding DNA: TGTGCCAGCTCTCACCGGGACAGGGTGCATGAGCAGTTCTTC. The chain recombines TRBV18 with TRBJ2-1, with 9 nucleotides matching TRBD1. The CDR3 runs 14 residues. V lost 6 bases and J lost 8; bases outside the gene matches: 8. Germline-derived CDR1 and CDR2 are KGHSH and LQKENI.